One and the same sample provided the 4 T cell receptor beta chains below, sequenced in a study of T cell responses to AZD1222 COVID-19 vaccine. Assay used: immunoSEQ multiplex PCR; TCRdb lists only in-frame clones, some missing. There are roughly 83,000 clones in the sample; roughly 86% occur only once, and roughly 8.7% lies in the top ten. The sequencing here drew on peripheral blood, taken on day 0 of AZD1222 vaccination. The receptors stem from an adult in good health.

V is TRBV11-2 and J is TRBJ1-2; 7 bases fit TRBD1. The CDR3 is 12 residues long. V dropped 5 bases and J dropped 5; count of bases not matched to a gene: 2. In germline, CDR1 is SGHAT, CDR2 FQNNGV. DNA for the CDR3: TGTGCCAGCAGCGTGACAGGGTATGGCTACACCTTC. It yields the protein CASSVTGYGYTF.

The J gene is TRBJ1-3, the V gene TRBV29-1, with 7 bases matching TRBD1. The trim removed 5 bases at V and 4 bases at J, leaving 2 bases unmatched. Germline V gene sequence: CDR1 SQVTM, CDR2 ANQGSEA. This CDR3 spans 12 amino acids. In nucleotides, the CDR3 is TGCAGCGTTCAGGGGGAAGGAAACACCATATATTTT. Its protein is CSVQGEGNTIYF.

Regarding this clone: This sample includes further DNA sequences coding for the same CDR3. The chain recombines TRBV3-1 (or the pseudogene TRBV3-2) with TRBJ2-7; D uncertain. Germline V gives CDR1 LGHDT, CDR2 YNNKEL (reference sequence). The length of the CDR3 is 11 residues. V lost 4 bases to trimming and J lost 7 bases, with 8 bases between them. CDR3 sequence (DNA): TGTGCCAGCAGCCGCACTGGGGAGCAGTACTTC. Protein: CASSRTGEQYF.

The rearrangement links TRBV5-1 to TRBJ1-1; 7 bases are shared with TRBD1. Per germline, CDR1 SGHRS and CDR2 YFSETQ. The V and J ends lost 4 bases and 2 bases, in that order; junction bases with no gene match: 11. CDR3 length: 16 residues. The CDR3 DNA reads as TGCGCCAGCAGCAGCACCGGGACAGCCGTTAACACTGAAGCTTTCTTT. This translates into CASSSTGTAVNTEAFF.